The source of this T cell receptor (beta chain) is a study of blood T cell repertoires in COVID-19 (dated by TCRdb to 2018 to 2021). For the study in its entirety: Collaborator samples came from the United States, Italy and Spain and covered acute and convalescent phases of COVID-19. The prospective study material was composed of cDNA or gDNA derived from T cells, B-cell-depleted T cells, or PBMCs. The dataset comprised deeply sampled blood TCRbeta repertoires from subjects exposed to, actively infected with, or recovered from COVID-19. The repertoires were released in a freely available public database intended as a resource for research on the immune response to SARS-CoV-2. Samples came from the ongoing ImmuneRACE study (first 160 participants) plus 1,254 subjects from 6 global collaborators. Sample metadata almost always included a de-identified subject ID, COVID-19 status, age in years and sex. HLA class I and class II types, where available, came from metadata supplied by the sample provider rather than from assay-based typing. Broad study findings and their caveats: The quantity of clinical and demographic metadata differed by source and by participant and was supplied without curation.

The collaborating institutions used their own protocols to collect whole blood in K2EDTA tubes. For TCRbeta analysis, collaborator samples were shipped as frozen whole blood, as isolated PBMCs, or as DNA extracted from either sample type. This clone has just one count. Its antigen is unknown. No base qualities exist here, and no much larger clone lies one base off it. Other DNA sequences from this sample encode an identical CDR3 as well. The junction shows trimming of 0 bases on V and 0 bases on J, plus 7 bases between the germline ends. CDR1 and CDR2, looked up from the germline V gene, are SGDLS and YYNGEE. The CDR3 covers 15 residues, taking in both the cysteine and the phenylalanine. Only the CDR3 DNA stays, 45 bases, in frame from base 1. The immunoSEQ Assay, a bias-controlled multiplex PCR, was used to amplify TCRbeta CDR3 regions from genomic DNA. The source study handled its data this way. The number of nucleated cells in each sample was estimated by amplification of reference gene primers within the assay. Sequence reads were collapsed and filtered to measure the absolute abundance of every unique TCRbeta CDR3 rearrangement. For each sample, productive Simpson clonality was calculated as the square root of Simpson's diversity index across productive rearrangements. Entries here come from immuneACCESS through TCRdb and include only in-frame sequences with V and J called. Some clones fail to appear in such tables; in the studies checked, an unresolved V gene covers under half of the shortfall, and the cause of the remainder is unknown. V and J calls and clone size are copied from that table; D and trimming were computed from the DNA. This sample lists 120,000 or so clones; almost 90% were detected once. Jointly, the top ten make up about 1% of the sample.

The source of this sequence is a woman between 45 and 60 years old with active or convalescent COVID-19. The specimen sequenced was peripheral blood. The V and J segments used are TRBV9 and TRBJ2-1; a weak D assignment points to TRBD1 (5 bases agree). CDR3 sequence: CASSVGQGSYNEQFF. The bases are TGTGCCAGCAGCGTAGGGCAGGGCTCCTACAATGAGCAGTTCTTC.